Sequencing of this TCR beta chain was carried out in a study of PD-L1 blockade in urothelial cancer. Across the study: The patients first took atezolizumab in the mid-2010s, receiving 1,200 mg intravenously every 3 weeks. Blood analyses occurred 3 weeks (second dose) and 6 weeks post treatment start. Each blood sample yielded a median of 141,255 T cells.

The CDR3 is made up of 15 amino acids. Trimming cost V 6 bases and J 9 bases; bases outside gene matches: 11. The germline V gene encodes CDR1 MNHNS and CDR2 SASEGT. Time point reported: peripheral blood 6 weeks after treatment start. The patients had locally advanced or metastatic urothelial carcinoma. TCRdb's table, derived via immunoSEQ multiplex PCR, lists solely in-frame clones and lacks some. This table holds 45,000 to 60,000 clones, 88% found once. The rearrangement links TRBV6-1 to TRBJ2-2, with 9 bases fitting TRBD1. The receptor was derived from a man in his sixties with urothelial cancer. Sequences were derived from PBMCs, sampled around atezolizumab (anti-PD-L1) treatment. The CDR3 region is CASRGEDRGSRELFF. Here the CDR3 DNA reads TGTGCCAGCAGGGGAGAGGACAGGGGAAGCCGGGAGCTGTTTTTT.